Listed here are 23 T cell receptor beta chains from one sample, sequenced in a study of human T cells and chemical hapten exposure. Sample time point: pre-sensitization, week 0. Treatment described: therapeutic diphenylcyclopropenone sensitization with weekly scalp DPC. Using its own MiXCR run on the RACE reads, TCRdb lists one record per CDR3 protein. Of around 330,000 distinct CDR3 sequences in the sample, about 5% were seen once. The sequencing used whole blood, collected in connection with sensitization to the hapten diphenylcyclopropenone (DPC). These receptors were collected from a woman between 18 and 29 years old with alopecia areata. Some clones in this sample may be carry-over from other donors' samples.

The V and J genes are TRBV5-6 and TRBJ1-2; unclear D gene. The CDR3 totals 16 residues. Trimming removed 2 bases from V and 1 base from J, with 15 bases in between. The germline gives CDR1 SGHDT, CDR2 YYEEEE. The DNA of the CDR3 is TGTGCCAGCAGCTTCGAAATCGAAGATTTTAACTATGGCTACACCTTC. As protein: CASSFEIEDFNYGYTF.

In its sample, this clonotype was seen a few times. The chain employs TRBV28 and TRBJ2-1, with 9 bases matching TRBD2. With 6 bases clipped from V and 15 bases from J, the junction kept 15 bases outside the gene matches. CDR1 MDHEN and CDR2 SYDVKM come from the germline V gene. The CDR3 contains 14 residues. The CDR3 DNA is TGTGCCAGCAGCCTTAGCGGGGGCTGGGGGGGACGGTTCTTC. It translates to CASSLSGGWGGRFF.

In its sample, this clonotype was seen many times. V and J are TRBV4-3 and TRBJ1-3; D is possibly TRBD1 (5 bases). V lost 0 bases and J lost 0, with 9 bases in between. The germline gives CDR1 LGHNA, CDR2 YSLEER. CDR3 length equals 16 residues. The CDR3 sequence is CASSQERGYSGNTIYF. CDR3 nucleotides: TGCGCCAGCAGCCAAGAAAGGGGCTACTCTGGAAACACCATATATTTT.

The sample holds many counts of this clonotype. The rearrangement uses TRBV6-2 or TRBV6-3 and TRBJ1-4; D not certain. Trimming removed 6 bases at V and 4 bases at J, with 6 bases between. In germline, CDR1 is MNHEY, CDR2 SVGEGT. This CDR3 is built from 12 residues. The CDR3: CASRAYNEKLFF. CDR3 in DNA: TGTGCCAGCAGGGCCTATAATGAAAAACTGTTTTTT.

This clonotype appeared a few times. The gene calls are TRBV27 and TRBJ1-5; the D gene is possibly TRBD1 (5 bases). The CDR3 runs to 14 residues. The V and J ends lost 6 bases and 6 bases respectively, with 15 bases between them. Looked up from germline, CDR1 is MNHEY and CDR2 is SMNVEV (reference sequence). CDR3 DNA sequence: TGTGCCAGCAGCCTAGGTGAGGGGTCTCAGCCCCAGCATTTT. Translated, it gives CASSLGEGSQPQHF.

V gene TRBV4-1 combines with J gene TRBJ2-7, with D maybe TRBD1 (6 bases). V was shortened by 4 bases and J by 3 bases, with 19 bases between the two germline ends. The length of the CDR3 is 16 residues. Germline values: CDR1 MGHRA, CDR2 YSYEKL. CDR3 in amino acids: CASSPRGWSGDYEQYF. The CDR3 region has the DNA TGCGCCAGCAGCCCACGGGGTTGGTCAGGGGACTACGAGCAGTACTTC.

This clonotype was seen only a few times. The V call is TRBV24-1, the J call TRBJ2-2; D is unclear. Germline lookup yields CDR1 KGHDR and CDR2 SFDVKD. This CDR3 region has 11 residues. V lost 4 bases and J 7 bases, leaving 3 bases between the germline ends. Here the CDR3 DNA reads TGTGCCACCAGTGAAGTCGGGGAGCTGTTTTTT. Its protein product is CATSEVGELFF.

This clonotype was observed a handful of times. The chain recombines TRBV15 with TRBJ2-5, with 11 positions matching TRBD2. Per the germline V gene, CDR1 is LNHNV and CDR2 is YYDKDF (reference sequence). The length of the CDR3 is 18 residues. After removal of 0 bases from V and 4 bases from J, the junction contained 10 bases not matched to a gene. The CDR3 loop is CATSRDPILAGALETQYF. The CDR3 DNA is TGTGCCACCAGCAGAGATCCGATACTAGCGGGGGCCTTAGAGACCCAGTACTTC.

The gene calls are TRBV9 and TRBJ2-2; D call uncertain. Germline V lookup: CDR1 SGDLS, CDR2 YYNGEE. Between the trimmed V and J ends, which lost 0 bases and 0 bases, there was a span of 12 bases. The length of the CDR3 is 17 residues. The chain's CDR3 is CASSVEGGRSNTGELFF. CDR3 coding DNA: TGTGCCAGCAGCGTAGAAGGCGGCAGATCGAACACCGGGGAGCTGTTTTTT.

There are many counts of this clonotype. The chain couples TRBV28 to TRBJ1-5; the D is unclear. There are 13 residues in the CDR3. Germline V gene data show CDR1 as MDHEN and CDR2 as SYDVKM. V shed 11 bases and J shed 6 bases, with 17 bases lying between them. As DNA, the CDR3 is TGTGCCTTCGGGCCTCAAGCAGGTCAGCCCCAGCATTTT. It translates to CAFGPQAGQPQHF.

V usage is TRBV12-3 or TRBV12-4 and J usage is TRBJ2-1; D remains ambiguous. V lost 5 bases and J 6 bases, leaving 2 bases between the germline ends. The CDR3 loop spans 10 amino acids. CDR3 nucleotide sequence: TGTGCCAGCAGTATCAATGAGCAGTTCTTC. Amino acids: CASSINEQFF.

This clonotype was picked up many times. This chain connects TRBV10-2 to TRBJ2-1; 11 positions agree with TRBD2. Germline V gene data show CDR1 as WSHSY and CDR2 as SAAADI. CDR3 length: 17 residues. After removal of 2 bases from V and 7 bases from J, the junction contained 10 bases not matched to a gene. Here the CDR3 reads CASSEVAGGRLRNEQFF. The CDR3 DNA sequence: TGCGCCAGCAGTGAGGTAGCGGGGGGGAGACTGAGGAATGAGCAGTTCTTC.

This chain connects TRBV7-3 to TRBJ1-1, with 8 bases identical to TRBD1. The ends lost 5 bases at V and 0 bases at J; junction bases unmatched: 2. This CDR3 is built from 14 residues. CDR1 SGHTA and CDR2 FQGTGA come from the germline V gene. The CDR3 bases are TGTGCCAGCAGCACAGGGGGTATGAACACTGAAGCTTTCTTT. Translating gives CASSTGGMNTEAFF.

This clonotype was seen more than once but under ten times. The gene calls are TRBV3-1 and TRBJ2-5; D is ambiguous. Between the trimmed V and J ends, which lost 3 bases and 9 bases, there was a span of 11 bases. This CDR3 is built from 12 residues. CDR1 is LGHDT, CDR2 YNNKEL, per germline (reference sequence). CDR3 protein: CASSQEPPSQYF. The CDR3, as DNA: TGTGCCAGCAGCCAGGAGCCCCCGTCCCAGTACTTC.

V and J are TRBV6-2 or TRBV6-3 and TRBJ1-5, with 8 bases fitting TRBD1. Germline values: CDR1 MNHEY, CDR2 SVGEGT. V lost 5 bases, J lost 2 bases, and 8 bases stayed unmatched. This CDR3 contains 16 residues. The CDR3 spells CASSSRQTGGNQPQHF. In nucleotides, the CDR3 is TGTGCCAGCAGTAGTCGACAGACAGGGGGCAATCAGCCCCAGCATTTT.

This clonotype was observed a few times. The J gene is TRBJ2-1, the V gene TRBV5-6, with 7 bases identical to TRBD1. The CDR3 loop spans 15 amino acids. CDR1 is SGHDT, CDR2 YYEEEE, per germline. Trimming removed 0 bases from V and 3 bases from J; junction bases left unmatched: 3. CDR3 in amino acids: CASSLGDRYYNEQFF. The CDR3 DNA reads TGTGCCAGCAGCTTGGGGGACAGATACTACAATGAGCAGTTCTTC.

This clonotype was detected ten times or more. The chain links TRBV5-1 to TRBJ2-3, with D hard to call. CDR1 and CDR2 from the germline V gene are SGHRS and YFSETQ. V was clipped by 1 base and J by 1 base, with 7 bases between them. The length of the CDR3 is 14 residues. CDR3 bases: TGCGCCAGCAGCTTGAGGAGCGGCACAGATACGCAGTATTTT. It translates to CASSLRSGTDTQYF.

There are many counts of this clonotype. The rearrangement uses TRBV9 and TRBJ2-3; D ambiguous. CDR3 length: 12 residues. Trimming cost V 4 bases and J 5 bases, with 8 bases left between them. Germline V lookup: CDR1 SGDLS, CDR2 YYNGEE. In nucleotides, the CDR3 is TGTGCCAGCAGCCTCGACGTAGATACGCAGTATTTT. Translating gives CASSLDVDTQYF.

This clonotype has only a few counts. The CDR3 region is CASSQAGRGGYTF. The DNA of the CDR3 is TGTGCCAGCAGCCAAGCCGGACGGGGCGGCTACACCTTC. This chain links TRBV14 with TRBJ1-2, with a tentative D call TRBD1 (5 bases). V was clipped by 1 base and J by 8 bases, with 11 bases between them. CDR3 length equals 13 residues. Per germline, CDR1 SGHDN and CDR2 FVKESK.

The chain has TRBV7-9 and TRBJ1-6, with D perhaps matching TRBD1 (6 bases). The CDR3 sequence is 15 residues long. The V gene lost 7 bases and the J gene lost 5 bases, with 15 bases spanning the gap. Germline-derived CDR1 and CDR2 are SEHNR and FQNEAQ (reference sequence). The CDR3 DNA follows: TGTGCCAGCAACCCGAGGGGGGCCGATAATTCACCCCTCCACTTT. Its translation: CASNPRGADNSPLHF.

This clonotype came up a few times. The chain has TRBV20-1 and TRBJ2-7; no firm D call. This CDR3 has 15 amino acids. The germline V gene encodes CDR1 DFQATT and CDR2 SNEGSKA (reference sequence). Deletions cut 0 bases from V and 2 bases from J, with 14 bases between. The CDR3 sequence: CSARDGRLVTYEQYF. In DNA form, the CDR3 reads TGCAGTGCTAGAGATGGCAGGCTAGTAACCTACGAGCAGTACTTC.

The sample holds a few counts of this clonotype. The chain employs TRBV6-1 and TRBJ2-5, with unresolved D. This CDR3 has 13 residues. CDR1 and CDR2 from the germline V gene are MNHNS and SASEGT. The germline V and J ends were trimmed by 6 bases and 4 bases, with 12 bases remaining between them. CDR3: CASRRPLGETQYF. In DNA, the CDR3 is TGTGCCAGCAGGAGACCTCTGGGAGAGACCCAGTACTTC.

The chain uses TRBV6-2 or TRBV6-3 and TRBJ1-1, with D perhaps matching TRBD1 (6 bases). The CDR3 totals 17 residues. Looked up from germline, CDR1 is MNHEY and CDR2 is SVGEGT. The germline V and J ends were trimmed by 6 bases and 5 bases, with 25 bases remaining between them. CDR3 sequence: CASSSGGRGRGKTEAFF. CDR3 sequence (DNA): TGTGCCAGCAGCTCCGGGGGCAGAGGCCGTGGGAAGACTGAAGCTTTCTTT.